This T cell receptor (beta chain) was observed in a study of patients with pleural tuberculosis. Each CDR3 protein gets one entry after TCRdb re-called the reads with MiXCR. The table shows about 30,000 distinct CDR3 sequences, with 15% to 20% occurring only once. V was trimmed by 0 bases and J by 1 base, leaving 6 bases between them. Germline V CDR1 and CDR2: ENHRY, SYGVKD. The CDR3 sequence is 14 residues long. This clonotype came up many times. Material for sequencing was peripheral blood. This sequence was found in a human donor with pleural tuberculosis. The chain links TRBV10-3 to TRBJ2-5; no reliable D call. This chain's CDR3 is CAISESNSQETQYF. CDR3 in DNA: TGTGCCATCAGTGAGTCGAACAGCCAAGAGACCCAGTACTTC.